These 3 T cell receptor beta chains originate from one sample sequenced in a study of technical replicates of blood from a few donors. Here immunoSEQ multiplex PCR was the method, and the copy in TCRdb shows in-frame clones only, minus some. The table includes fewer than 90,000 clones, roughly 93% detected once. The specimen sequenced was T cells isolated from PBMCs. These receptors were taken from a human donor in good health.

The gene calls are TRBV12-5 and TRBJ2-5, with 8 bases aligning to TRBD1. The CDR3 spans 18 residues. V shed 6 bases, J shed 4 bases, and the junction held 19 bases outside the gene matches. Germline V gene sequence: CDR1 LGHNT, CDR2 FRNRAP. CDR3 loop: CASGGGDAEGQGPETQYF. CDR3 nucleotides: TGTGCTAGTGGGGGCGGGGACGCAGAAGGACAGGGACCAGAGACCCAGTACTTC.

The chain employs TRBV28 and TRBJ2-7; 11 bases line up with TRBD2. Germline V CDR1 and CDR2: MDHEN, SYDVKM. The CDR3 extends over 17 amino acids. V dropped 3 bases and J dropped 0; count of bases not matched to a gene: 7. The CDR3 region has the DNA TGTGCCAGCAGTTTTGGGACTAGCGGCCTCAGCTCCTACGAGCAGTACTTC. Translated: CASSFGTSGLSSYEQYF.

V usage is TRBV10-3 and J usage is TRBJ2-3; TRBD1 matches 8 bases. Losses at the gene ends were 8 bases for V and 5 bases for J; bases not matched to a gene: 6. The CDR3 extends over 13 amino acids. Germline CDR1 reads ENHRY; CDR2 reads SYGVKD. The CDR3 is CAIWDRTQDTQYF. CDR3 DNA sequence: TGTGCCATCTGGGACAGGACTCAAGATACGCAGTATTTT.